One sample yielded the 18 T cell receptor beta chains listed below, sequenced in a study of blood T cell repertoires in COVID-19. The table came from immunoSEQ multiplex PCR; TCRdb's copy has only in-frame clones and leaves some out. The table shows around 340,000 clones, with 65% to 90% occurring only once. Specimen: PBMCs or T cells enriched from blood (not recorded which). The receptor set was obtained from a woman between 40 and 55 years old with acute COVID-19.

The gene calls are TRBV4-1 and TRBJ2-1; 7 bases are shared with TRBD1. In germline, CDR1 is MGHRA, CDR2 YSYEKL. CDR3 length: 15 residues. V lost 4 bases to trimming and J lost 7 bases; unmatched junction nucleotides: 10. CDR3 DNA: TGCGCCAGCAGCCCCCTAGGGACAGTAGGGAATGAGCAGTTCTTC. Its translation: CASSPLGTVGNEQFF.

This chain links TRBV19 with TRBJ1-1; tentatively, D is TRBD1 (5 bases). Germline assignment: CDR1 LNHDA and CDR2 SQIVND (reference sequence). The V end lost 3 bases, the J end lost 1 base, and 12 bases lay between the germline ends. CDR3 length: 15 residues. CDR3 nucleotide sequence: TGTGCCAGTAGTATCGGCCGGACACCGAACACTGAAGCTTTCTTT. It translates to CASSIGRTPNTEAFF.

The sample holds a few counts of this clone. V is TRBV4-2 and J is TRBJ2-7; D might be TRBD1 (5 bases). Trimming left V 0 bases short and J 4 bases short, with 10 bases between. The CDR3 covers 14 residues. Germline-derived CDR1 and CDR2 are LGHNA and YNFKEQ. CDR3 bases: TGTGCCAGCAGCCAAGACAGGGTTGCGTACGAGCAGTACTTC. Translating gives CASSQDRVAYEQYF.

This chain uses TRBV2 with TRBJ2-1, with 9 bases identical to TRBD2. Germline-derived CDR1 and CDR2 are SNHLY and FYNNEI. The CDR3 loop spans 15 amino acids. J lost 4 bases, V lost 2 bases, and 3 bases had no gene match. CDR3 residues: CASSETTSGYNEQFF. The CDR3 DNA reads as TGTGCCAGCAGTGAAACGACTAGCGGATACAATGAGCAGTTCTTC.

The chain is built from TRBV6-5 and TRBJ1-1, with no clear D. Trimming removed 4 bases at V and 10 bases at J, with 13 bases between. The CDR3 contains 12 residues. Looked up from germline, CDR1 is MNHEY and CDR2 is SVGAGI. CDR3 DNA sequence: TGTGCCAGCAGTTCCCTCGATCGGGGAGCTTTCTTT. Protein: CASSSLDRGAFF.

Here the CDR3 reads CATSALQITNEKLFF. CDR3 bases: TGTGCCACCAGCGCGTTACAGATAACTAATGAAAAACTGTTTTTT. J is TRBJ1-4 and V is TRBV15; no firm D call. Trimming left V 5 bases short and J 1 base short, with 11 bases between. The CDR3 consists of 15 residues. Germline V gives CDR1 LNHNV, CDR2 YYDKDF (reference sequence).

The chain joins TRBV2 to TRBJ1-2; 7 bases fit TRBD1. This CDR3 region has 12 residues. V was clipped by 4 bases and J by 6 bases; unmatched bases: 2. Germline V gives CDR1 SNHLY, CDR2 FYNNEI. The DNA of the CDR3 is TGTGCCAGCAGTGCACAGGGGAATGGCTACACCTTC. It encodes CASSAQGNGYTF.

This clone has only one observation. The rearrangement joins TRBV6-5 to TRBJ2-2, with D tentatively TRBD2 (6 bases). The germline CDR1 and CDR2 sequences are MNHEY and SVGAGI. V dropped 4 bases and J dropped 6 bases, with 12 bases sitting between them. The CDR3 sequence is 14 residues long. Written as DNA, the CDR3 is TGTGCCAGCAGTTTCCCTACTAGCCCCGGGGAGCTGTTTTTT. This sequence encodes CASSFPTSPGELFF.

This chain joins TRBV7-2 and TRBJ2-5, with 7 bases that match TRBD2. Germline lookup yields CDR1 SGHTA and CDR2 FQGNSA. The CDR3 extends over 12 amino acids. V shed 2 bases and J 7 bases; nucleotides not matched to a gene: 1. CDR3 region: CASSLSGGTQYF. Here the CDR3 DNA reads TGTGCCAGCAGCTTATCGGGAGGGACCCAGTACTTC.

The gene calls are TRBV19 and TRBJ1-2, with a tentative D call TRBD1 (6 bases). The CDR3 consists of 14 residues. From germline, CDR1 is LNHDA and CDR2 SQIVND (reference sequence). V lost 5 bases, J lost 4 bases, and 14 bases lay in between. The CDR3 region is CASSARGNGYGYTF. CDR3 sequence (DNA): TGTGCCAGTAGTGCCAGGGGAAATGGCTATGGCTACACCTTC.

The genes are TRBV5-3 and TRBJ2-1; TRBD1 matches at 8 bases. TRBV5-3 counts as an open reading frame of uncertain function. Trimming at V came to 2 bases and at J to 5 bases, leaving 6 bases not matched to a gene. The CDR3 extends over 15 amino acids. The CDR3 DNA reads TGTGCCAGAAGCTTACCGGGACAGGACAACAATGAGCAGTTCTTC. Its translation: CARSLPGQDNNEQFF.

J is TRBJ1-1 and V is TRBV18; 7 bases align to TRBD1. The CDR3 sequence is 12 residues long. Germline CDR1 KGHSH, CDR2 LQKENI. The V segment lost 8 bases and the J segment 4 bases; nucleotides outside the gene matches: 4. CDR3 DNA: TGTGCCAGCACTAGGGGGCCCACTGAAGCTTTCTTT. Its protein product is CASTRGPTEAFF.

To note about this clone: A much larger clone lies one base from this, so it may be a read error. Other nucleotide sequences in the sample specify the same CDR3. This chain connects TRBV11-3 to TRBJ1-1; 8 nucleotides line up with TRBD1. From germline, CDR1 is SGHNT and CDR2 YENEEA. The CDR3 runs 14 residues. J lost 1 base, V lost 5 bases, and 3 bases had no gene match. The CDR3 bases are TGTGCCAGCAGCCTCGGACAGGGGAACACTGAAGCTTTCTTT. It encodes CASSLGQGNTEAFF.

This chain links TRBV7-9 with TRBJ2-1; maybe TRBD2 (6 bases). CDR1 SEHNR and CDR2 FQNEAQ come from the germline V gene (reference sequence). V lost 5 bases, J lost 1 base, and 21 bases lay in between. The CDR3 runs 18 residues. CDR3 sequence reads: CASSPRGRVMESYNEQFF. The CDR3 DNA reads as TGTGCCAGCAGCCCGCGGGGCAGGGTAATGGAGTCCTACAATGAGCAGTTCTTC.

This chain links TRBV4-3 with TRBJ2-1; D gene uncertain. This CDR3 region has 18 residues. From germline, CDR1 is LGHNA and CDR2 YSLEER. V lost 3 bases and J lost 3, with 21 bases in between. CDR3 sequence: CASSQAPRWLADYNEQFF. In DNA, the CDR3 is TGCGCCAGCAGCCAGGCGCCCCGGTGGTTAGCAGACTACAATGAGCAGTTCTTC.

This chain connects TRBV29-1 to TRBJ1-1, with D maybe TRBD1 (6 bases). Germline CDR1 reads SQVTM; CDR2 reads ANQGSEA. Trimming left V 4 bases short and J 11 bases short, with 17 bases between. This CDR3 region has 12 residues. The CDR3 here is CSVVGAGAQAFF. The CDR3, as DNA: TGCAGCGTTGTGGGGGCGGGGGCACAGGCTTTCTTT.

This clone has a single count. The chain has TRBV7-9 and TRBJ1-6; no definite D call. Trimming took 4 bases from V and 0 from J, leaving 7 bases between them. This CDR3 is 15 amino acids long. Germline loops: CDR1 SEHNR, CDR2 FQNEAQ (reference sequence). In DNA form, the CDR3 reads TGTGCCAGCAGCTCGACGGGCTCCTATAATTCACCCCTCCACTTT. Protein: CASSSTGSYNSPLHF.

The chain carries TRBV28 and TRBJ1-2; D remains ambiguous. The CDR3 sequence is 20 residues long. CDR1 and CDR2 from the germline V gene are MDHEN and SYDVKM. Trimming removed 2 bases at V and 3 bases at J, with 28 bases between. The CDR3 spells CASSLPLSYSRRKWDYGYTF. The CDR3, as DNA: TGTGCCAGCAGTTTACCCCTATCTTACTCACGGCGGAAGTGGGACTATGGCTACACCTTC.